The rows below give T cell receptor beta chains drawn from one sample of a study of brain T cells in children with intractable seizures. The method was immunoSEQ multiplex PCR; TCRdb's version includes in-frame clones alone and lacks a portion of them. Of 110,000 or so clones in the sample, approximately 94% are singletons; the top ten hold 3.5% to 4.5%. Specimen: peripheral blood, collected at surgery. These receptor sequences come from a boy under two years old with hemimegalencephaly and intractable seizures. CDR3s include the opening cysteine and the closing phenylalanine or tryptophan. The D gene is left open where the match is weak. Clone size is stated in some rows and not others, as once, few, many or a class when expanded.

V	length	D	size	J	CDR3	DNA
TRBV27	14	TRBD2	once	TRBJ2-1	CASSPGLAGDEQFF	TGTGCCAGCAGTCCCGGACTAGCGGGAGATGAGCAGTTCTTC
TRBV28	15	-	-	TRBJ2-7	CASARAGQLSYEQYF	TGTGCCAGCGCCCGCGCGGGACAGCTCTCCTACGAGCAGTACTTC
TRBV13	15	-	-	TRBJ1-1	CASSSRKVQNTEAFF	TGTGCCAGCAGCTCCCGTAAGGTGCAGAACACTGAAGCTTTCTTT
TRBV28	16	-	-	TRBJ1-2	CASSRSRRGLMGGYTF	TGTGCCAGCAGTCGTTCTCGCCGGGGATTAATGGGTGGCTACACCTTC
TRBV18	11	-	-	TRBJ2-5	CASSQKETQYF	TGTGCCAGCTCACAGAAAGAGACCCAGTACTTC
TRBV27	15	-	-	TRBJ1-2	CASSLLSPGPYGYTF	TGTGCCAGCAGTTTATTGTCCCCAGGTCCTTATGGCTACACCTTC
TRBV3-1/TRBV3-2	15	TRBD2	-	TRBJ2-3	CASSQSGGPLDTQYF	TGTGCCAGCAGCCAATCGGGGGGGCCCCTCGATACGCAGTATTTT
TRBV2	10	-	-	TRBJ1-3	CASGGNTIYF	TGTGCCAGCGGGGGAAACACCATATATTTT
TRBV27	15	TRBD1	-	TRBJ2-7	CASRLGTGGFYEQYF	TGTGCCAGCAGACTTGGGACAGGGGGATTTTACGAGCAGTACTTC
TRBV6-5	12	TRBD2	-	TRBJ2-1	CASTPGGNEQFF	TGTGCCAGCACACCGGGGGGCAATGAGCAGTTCTTC